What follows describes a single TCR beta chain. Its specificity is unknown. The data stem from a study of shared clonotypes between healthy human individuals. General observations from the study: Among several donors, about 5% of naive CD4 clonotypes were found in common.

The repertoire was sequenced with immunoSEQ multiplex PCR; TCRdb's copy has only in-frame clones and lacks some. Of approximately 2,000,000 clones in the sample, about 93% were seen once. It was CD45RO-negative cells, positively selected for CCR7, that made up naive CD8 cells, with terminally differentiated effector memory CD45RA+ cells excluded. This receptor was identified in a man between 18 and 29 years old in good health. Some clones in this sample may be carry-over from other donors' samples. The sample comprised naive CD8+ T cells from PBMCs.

Here the CDR3 reads CASSELTGATNEKLFF. The CDR3 region has the DNA TGTGCCAGCAGTGAGCTGACAGGGGCAACTAATGAAAAACTGTTTTTT. This chain links TRBV25-1 with TRBJ1-4; 8 bases match TRBD1. V lost 3 bases and J lost 0; bases outside the gene matches: 3. The CDR3 covers 16 residues. Germline loops: CDR1 MGHDK, CDR2 SYGVNS.